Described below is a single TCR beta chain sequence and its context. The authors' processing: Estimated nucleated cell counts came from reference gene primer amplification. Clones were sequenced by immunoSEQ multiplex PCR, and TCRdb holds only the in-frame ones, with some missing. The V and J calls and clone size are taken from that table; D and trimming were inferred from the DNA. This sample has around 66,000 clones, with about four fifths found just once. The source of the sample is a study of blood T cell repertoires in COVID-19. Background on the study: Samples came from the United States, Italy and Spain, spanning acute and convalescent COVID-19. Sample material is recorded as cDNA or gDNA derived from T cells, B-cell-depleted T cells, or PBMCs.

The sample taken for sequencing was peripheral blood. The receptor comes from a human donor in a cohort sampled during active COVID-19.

CDR3 sequence reads: CASSYNHPREQYF. In nucleotides, the CDR3 is TGTGCCAGCAGTTACAACCACCCGAGGGAGCAGTACTTC. The chain carries TRBV6-5 and TRBJ2-7; D is unclear. The CDR3 runs to 13 residues. The germline gives CDR1 MNHEY, CDR2 SVGAGI. The V gene lost 2 bases and the J gene lost 7 bases, with 12 bases spanning the gap.